A single sample is the source of the 25 T cell receptor beta chains below, sequenced in a study of blood T cells in healthy people across ages. Then a second PCR, running about 7 to 11 cycles, was carried out with a sample-barcoded 5' primer and a J-beta primer mix. In TCRdb, the 5' RACE reads were re-called with MiXCR into one record per CDR3 protein. The sample records 650,000 to 1,000,000 distinct CDR3 sequences, 36% being singletons. The sequenced sample consisted of blood. These receptors originate from a man younger than 30 in good health.

The chain recombines TRBV24-1 with TRBJ2-7; 11 bases are a match to TRBD1. The CDR3 totals 14 residues. V trimming: 7 bases; J trimming: 4 bases; junction bases outside the gene matches: 5. CDR1 KGHDR and CDR2 SFDVKD come from the germline V gene. CDR3 amino acids: CATSPGTGGYEQYF. As DNA, the CDR3 is TGTGCCACCAGCCCAGGGACAGGGGGTTACGAGCAGTACTTC.

This clonotype was seen a handful of times. The chain employs TRBV7-2 and TRBJ1-4; D remains unclear. CDR1 is SGHTA and CDR2 is FQGNSA in the germline V gene. Trimming removed 1 base from V and 9 bases from J, with 12 bases in between. This CDR3 region has 14 residues. The CDR3 nucleotides are TGTGCCAGCAGCTTAGAAGCGAACGGGAAAAAACTGTTTTTT. It is translated as CASSLEANGKKLFF.

V and J are TRBV20-1 and TRBJ1-4, with unresolved D. The CDR3 has 17 residues. The V gene's germline CDR1 is DFQATT and CDR2 SNEGSKA (reference sequence). V lost 0 bases, J lost 0 bases, and 14 bases lay in between. The CDR3 sequence: CSARDWGDYATNEKLFF. DNA for the CDR3: TGCAGTGCTAGAGATTGGGGAGATTATGCAACTAATGAAAAACTGTTTTTT.

J is TRBJ2-3 and V is TRBV19, with a tentative D call TRBD2 (6 bases). CDR3 size: 13 residues. The germline CDR1 and CDR2 sequences are LNHDA and SQIVND (reference sequence). V dropped 8 bases and J dropped 6 bases, with 15 bases sitting between them. The CDR3 here is CASAGTGRDTQYF. CDR3 nucleotides: TGTGCCAGTGCGGGGACGGGGAGGGATACGCAGTATTTT.

The DNA of the CDR3 is TGTGCCAGCTCCAGGGGCAAGGTTGAGCAGTTCTTC. It is translated as CASSRGKVEQFF. This chain uses TRBV25-1 with TRBJ2-1; D is perhaps TRBD1 (6 bases). This CDR3 spans 12 amino acids. Trimming cost V 8 bases and J 9 bases, with 14 bases left between them. CDR1 and CDR2 (germline): MGHDK, SYGVNS.

The count of this clonotype is one. An end of the junction differs from the germline gene, which may be a read error. This chain joins TRBV5-1 and TRBJ2-3, with D unresolved. CDR3 size: 13 residues. Germline CDR1 and CDR2: SGHRS and YFSETQ. In DNA form, the CDR3 reads TGCGCCAGCAGCTCCCCCAGCACAGATATGCAGTATTTT. Its protein is CASSSPSTDMQYF.

The chain is built from TRBV20-1 and TRBJ2-1, with 7 bases identical to TRBD2. Germline V gene lookup returns CDR1 DFQATT and CDR2 SNEGSKA (reference sequence). Trimming removed 6 bases from V and 7 bases from J; junction bases left unmatched: 15. The CDR3 covers 15 residues. The CDR3 bases are TGCAGTGCCGCGGGGGTGGGCCAGGCGGGTAATGAGCAGTTCTTC. Translating gives CSAAGVGQAGNEQFF.

A note on this clonotype: This may come from a read error, since a much larger clone is one base off. The chain carries TRBV12-3 or TRBV12-4 and TRBJ2-1; D ambiguous. TRBJ2-7 matches the DNA end more closely, so the J call is doubtful. This CDR3 comprises 13 residues. Here the CDR3 DNA reads TGTGCCAGCGGGGTGAGCCCCTACAATGAGCAGTACTTC. Its protein product is CASGVSPYNEQYF.

This clonotype appeared once. A much more abundant neighbour one base away suggests this may be a read error. V gene TRBV6-5 combines with J gene TRBJ2-4, with D unclear. The CDR3 length is 16 residues. CDR1 and CDR2 from the germline V gene are MNHEY and SVGAGI. CDR3: CAGSYSRPGGKNIQYF. The CDR3 DNA reads TGTGCCGGCAGTTACTCGCGTCCAGGTGGCAAAAACATTCAGTACTTC.

This clonotype was observed at least ten times. The chain is built from TRBV7-2 and TRBJ1-4; D may be TRBD1 (5 bases). The germline V and J ends were trimmed by 5 bases and 0 bases, with 7 bases remaining between them. Germline-derived CDR1 and CDR2 are SGHTA and FQGNSA. The CDR3 runs 14 residues. This chain's CDR3 is CASSRQPTNEKLFF. The CDR3 region has the DNA TGTGCCAGCAGCCGACAGCCAACTAATGAAAAACTGTTTTTT. Full variable domain (outside the CDR3, taken from reference TRBV7-2 and TRBJ1-4): GAGVSQSPSNKVTEKGKDVELRCDPISGHTALYWYRQSLGQGLEFLIYFQGNSAPDKSGLPSDRFSAERTGGSVSTLTIQRTQQEDSAVYLCASSRQPTNEKLFFGSGTQLSVL.

Only a few counts were recorded for this clonotype. The rearrangement uses TRBV9 and TRBJ2-6; unclear D gene. CDR1 is SGDLS and CDR2 is YYNGEE in the germline V gene. Between the trimmed V and J ends, which lost 4 bases and 0 bases, there was a span of 14 bases. The CDR3 is 17 amino acids. The DNA of the CDR3 is TGTGCCAGCAGCTTTCCTTACAGTGGCTCTGGGGCCAACGTCCTGACTTTC. This encodes CASSFPYSGSGANVLTF.

This clonotype has more than one count but fewer than ten. This chain links TRBV7-6 with TRBJ1-6, with no clear D. Trimming shortened V by 1 base and J by 7 bases, and 11 bases separated the two germline ends. Germline V gene lookup returns CDR1 SGHVS and CDR2 FNYEAQ. This CDR3 is 15 amino acids long. CDR3 nucleotide sequence: TGTGCCAGCAGCTTAGTGGAGGGCAGAAATTCACCCCTCCACTTT. Translating it yields CASSLVEGRNSPLHF.

This clonotype was counted once. The V gene is TRBV6-2 or TRBV6-3, the J gene TRBJ2-7, with TRBD2 as a possible D gene (5 bases). Looked up from germline, CDR1 is MNHEY and CDR2 is SVGEGT. CDR3 length: 15 residues. Between the trimmed V and J ends, which lost 2 bases and 3 bases, there was a span of 14 bases. The CDR3 DNA reads TGTGCCAGCAGTTACGTCGGATCGGCGGGCTACGAGCAGTACTTC. This gives the protein CASSYVGSAGYEQYF.

This chain links TRBV5-1 with TRBJ2-4, with TRBD1 as a possible D gene (5 bases). Judging by the DNA end, TRBJ2-7 fits better; the J call may be wrong. The CDR3 contains 15 residues. The germline CDR1 and CDR2 sequences are SGHRS and YFSETQ. CDR3 nucleotides: TGCGCCAGCAGCTTGGCCTTAGGCAGGGACTACGAGCAGTACTTC. Amino acids: CASSLALGRDYEQYF.

This clonotype was counted only a few times. V and J are TRBV25-1 and TRBJ2-1; 7 nucleotides match TRBD1. V gave up 7 bases and J gave up 4 bases; unmatched junction bases: 7. The germline V gene encodes CDR1 MGHDK and CDR2 SYGVNS. The CDR3 is 14 amino acids. The CDR3 bases are TGTGCCAGCACCCACAGGGGCGCGTACAATGAGCAGTTCTTC. It specifies CASTHRGAYNEQFF. Full variable domain (rest looked up from reference TRBV25-1 and TRBJ2-1): EADIYQTPRYLVIGTGKKITLECSQTMGHDKMYWYQQDPGMELHLIHYSYGVNSTEKGDLSSESTVSRIRTEHFPLTLESARPSHTSQYLCASTHRGAYNEQFFGPGTRLTVL.

About this clonotype itself: A much larger clone lies one base from this, so it may be a read error. The chain has TRBV20-1 and TRBJ1-2; weak D call: TRBD1 (6 bases). This CDR3 contains 15 residues. Germline CDR1 and CDR2: DFQATT and SNEGSKA (reference sequence). V was cut by 5 bases and J by 4 bases, with 20 bases left in between. In nucleotides, the CDR3 is TGCAGTGCTGGAGGTCAGACGGGGGCGGGCTATGGCTACACCTTC. It yields the protein CSAGGQTGAGYGYTF.

The chain carries TRBV12-3 or TRBV12-4 and TRBJ1-2; weak D call: TRBD1 (5 bases). The CDR3 sequence is 13 residues long. V gave up 5 bases and J gave up 8 bases, with 15 bases separating them. In nucleotides, the CDR3 is TGTGCCAGCAGTGTAGATGGGACGGCGGGCTACACCTTC. Encoded protein: CASSVDGTAGYTF.

In regard to this clonotype: A much larger clone sits a single nucleotide away, making a read error possible. This chain's CDR3 is CTSSLTGPTNEKLFF. The CDR3 region has the DNA TGTACCAGCAGCTTAACAGGCCCGACTAATGAAAAACTGTTTTTT. V and J are TRBV7-2 and TRBJ1-4; D may be TRBD1 (5 bases). V lost 2 bases and J lost 2, with 9 bases in between. The CDR3 extends over 15 amino acids. The V gene's germline CDR1 is SGHTA and CDR2 FQGNSA.

The table lists this clonotype with a few counts. This sequence joins TRBV10-3 and TRBJ2-7; D is perhaps TRBD1 (6 bases). The length of the CDR3 is 17 residues. The ends were cut back, 0 bases at V and 7 bases at J, with 22 bases in the middle. Germline V gene data show CDR1 as ENHRY and CDR2 as SYGVKD. The CDR3 coding sequence is TGTGCCATCAGTGAGTCCTACCCCGGACAGCAATACAATGAGCAGTACTTC. Translated: CAISESYPGQQYNEQYF.

The rearrangement uses TRBV24-1 and TRBJ2-2; no clear D gene. This CDR3 contains 15 residues. CDR1 KGHDR and CDR2 SFDVKD come from the germline V gene. The germline V and J ends were trimmed by 1 base and 1 base, with 6 bases remaining between them. DNA for the CDR3: TGTGCCACCAGTGATTTTGAGCGGAACACCGGGGAGCTGTTTTTT. Protein product: CATSDFERNTGELFF.

This clonotype came up a few times. The chain uses TRBV20-1 and TRBJ2-5, with 10 bases fitting TRBD2. The germline gives CDR1 DFQATT, CDR2 SNEGSKA (reference sequence). V shed 1 base and J 3 bases; nucleotides not matched to a gene: 5. This CDR3 contains 15 residues. CDR3 in DNA: TGCAGTGCTAGAGGACTAGCGGGCCAGAAAGAGACCCAGTACTTC. Translation: CSARGLAGQKETQYF.

The table lists this clonotype with many counts. The V and J genes are TRBV4-1 and TRBJ1-2, with unresolved D. The germline CDR1 and CDR2 sequences are MGHRA and YSYEKL. V was shortened by 0 bases and J by 6 bases, with 11 bases between the two germline ends. The CDR3 contains 14 residues. The CDR3 sequence is CASSQDHSPDGYTF. As DNA, the CDR3 is TGCGCCAGCAGCCAAGATCACAGCCCTGATGGCTACACCTTC.

This clonotype was seen only a few times. J is TRBJ1-2 and V is TRBV9, with a possible D match to TRBD1 (6 bases). The germline V gene has CDR1 SGDLS and CDR2 YYNGEE. The CDR3 consists of 14 residues. Trimming removed 3 bases from V and 1 base from J, with 10 bases in between. DNA of the CDR3: TGTGCCAGCAGCGAAACAGGGTATAACTATGGCTACACCTTC. Translated: CASSETGYNYGYTF.

V gene TRBV5-1 combines with J gene TRBJ1-2, with a weak D call TRBD1 (5 bases). The CDR3 is 13 amino acids. Between the trimmed V and J ends, which lost 4 bases and 8 bases, there was a span of 15 bases. Germline CDR1 and CDR2: SGHRS and YFSETQ. CDR3 DNA: TGCGCCAGCAGCCCTGACAGTTCCCCCGGCTACACCTTC. The encoded protein is CASSPDSSPGYTF.

This clonotype is a singleton in its sample. This rearrangement joins TRBV2 to TRBJ2-3; D possibly matches TRBD1 or TRBD2 (9 bases each). The CDR3 is made up of 18 amino acids. Trimming pared 3 bases from V and 6 bases from J, leaving 25 bases between. CDR1 is SNHLY and CDR2 is FYNNEI in the germline V gene. CDR3 sequence (DNA): TGTGCCAGCAGTGATACAGGGGGCTTGGCTAGCGGGAAGGATACGCAGTATTTT. It codes for CASSDTGGLASGKDTQYF.